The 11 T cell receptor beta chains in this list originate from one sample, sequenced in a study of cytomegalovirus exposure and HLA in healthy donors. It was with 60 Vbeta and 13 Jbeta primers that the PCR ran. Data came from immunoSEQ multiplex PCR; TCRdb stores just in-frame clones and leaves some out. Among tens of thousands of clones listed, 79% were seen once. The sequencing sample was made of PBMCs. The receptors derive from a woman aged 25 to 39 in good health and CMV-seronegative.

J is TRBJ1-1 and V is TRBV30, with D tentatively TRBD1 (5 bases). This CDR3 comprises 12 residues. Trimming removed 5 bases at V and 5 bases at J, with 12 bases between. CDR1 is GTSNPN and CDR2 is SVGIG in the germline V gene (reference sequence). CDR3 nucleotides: TGTGCCTGGTCGGGAGGGGAAACTGAAGCTTTCTTT. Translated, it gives CAWSGGETEAFF.

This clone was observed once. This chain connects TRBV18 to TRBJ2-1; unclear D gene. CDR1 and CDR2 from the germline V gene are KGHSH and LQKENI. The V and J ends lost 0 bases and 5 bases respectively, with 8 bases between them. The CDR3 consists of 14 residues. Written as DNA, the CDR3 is TGTGCCAGCTCACCACCGTCAACGGACAATGAGCAGTTCTTC. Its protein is CASSPPSTDNEQFF.

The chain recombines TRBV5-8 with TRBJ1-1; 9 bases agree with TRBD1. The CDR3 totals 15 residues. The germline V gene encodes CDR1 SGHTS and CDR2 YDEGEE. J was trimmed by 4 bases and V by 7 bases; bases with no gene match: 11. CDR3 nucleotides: TGTGCCAGCGGGGGACAGGGATGGTACGTCACTGAAGCTTTCTTT. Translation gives CASGGQGWYVTEAFF.

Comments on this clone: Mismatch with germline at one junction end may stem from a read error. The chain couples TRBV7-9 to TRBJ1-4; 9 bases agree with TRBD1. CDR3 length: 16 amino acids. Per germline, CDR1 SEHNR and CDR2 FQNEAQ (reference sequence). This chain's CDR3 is CSSSLAQGAVNEKLFF. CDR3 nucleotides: TGTTCCAGCAGCCTTGCACAGGGGGCAGTTAATGAAAAACTGTTTTTT.

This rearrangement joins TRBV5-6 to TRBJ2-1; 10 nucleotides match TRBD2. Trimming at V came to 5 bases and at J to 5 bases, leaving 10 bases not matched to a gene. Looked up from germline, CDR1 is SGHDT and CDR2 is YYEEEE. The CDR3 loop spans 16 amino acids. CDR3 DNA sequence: TGTGCCAGCAGGCCATTGGGACTAGCGATTGACAATGAGCAGTTCTTC. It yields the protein CASRPLGLAIDNEQFF.

This chain's CDR3 is CASSRPREKLFF. In nucleotides, the CDR3 is TGTGCCAGCAGCCGTCCCCGGGAAAAACTGTTTTTT. The chain combines TRBV28 with TRBJ1-4; the D is unclear. This CDR3 spans 12 amino acids. The germline CDR1 and CDR2 sequences are MDHEN and SYDVKM. Trimming took 6 bases from V and 8 from J, leaving 10 bases between them.

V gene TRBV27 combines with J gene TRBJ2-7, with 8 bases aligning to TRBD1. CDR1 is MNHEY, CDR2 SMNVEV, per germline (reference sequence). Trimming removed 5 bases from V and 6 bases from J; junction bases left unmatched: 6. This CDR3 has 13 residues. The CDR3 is CASSPGTGSEQYV. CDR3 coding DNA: TGTGCCAGCAGTCCGGGGACAGGTTCCGAGCAGTACGTC.

The CDR3 region is CAIRQLNTEAFF. In DNA, the CDR3 is TGTGCCATCAGACAGTTGAACACTGAAGCTTTCTTT. The rearrangement uses TRBV10-3 and TRBJ1-1; no clear D gene. The CDR3 runs to 12 residues. Deletions cut 6 bases from V and 0 bases from J, with 5 bases between. The germline V gene has CDR1 ENHRY and CDR2 SYGVKD.

CDR3 bases: TGCGCCAGCAGACACCACTTGACAGGGAACGCTGGGGCCAACGTCCTGACTTTC. It is translated as CASRHHLTGNAGANVLTF. This sequence joins TRBV4-1 and TRBJ2-6; 7 bases line up with TRBD1. With V trimmed by 6 bases and J by 2 bases, 13 bases remained unmatched. Germline-derived CDR1 and CDR2 are MGHRA and YSYEKL. There are 18 residues in the CDR3.

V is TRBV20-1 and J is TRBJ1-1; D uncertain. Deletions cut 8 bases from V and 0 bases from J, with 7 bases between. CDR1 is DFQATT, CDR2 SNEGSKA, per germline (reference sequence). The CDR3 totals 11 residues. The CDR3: CSFRLNTEAFF. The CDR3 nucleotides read TGCAGTTTCAGGTTGAACACTGAAGCTTTCTTT.

The CDR3 here is CASMRTGGAGSGGELFF. The CDR3, as DNA: TGTGCCAGTATGAGGACGGGGGGGGCCGGGAGTGGCGGGGAGCTGTTTTTT. This chain uses TRBV19 with TRBJ2-2, with 8 bases lining up with TRBD2. After removal of 7 bases from V and 7 bases from J, the junction contained 17 bases not matched to a gene. The CDR3 is 17 residues long. Germline values: CDR1 LNHDA, CDR2 SQIVND (reference sequence).